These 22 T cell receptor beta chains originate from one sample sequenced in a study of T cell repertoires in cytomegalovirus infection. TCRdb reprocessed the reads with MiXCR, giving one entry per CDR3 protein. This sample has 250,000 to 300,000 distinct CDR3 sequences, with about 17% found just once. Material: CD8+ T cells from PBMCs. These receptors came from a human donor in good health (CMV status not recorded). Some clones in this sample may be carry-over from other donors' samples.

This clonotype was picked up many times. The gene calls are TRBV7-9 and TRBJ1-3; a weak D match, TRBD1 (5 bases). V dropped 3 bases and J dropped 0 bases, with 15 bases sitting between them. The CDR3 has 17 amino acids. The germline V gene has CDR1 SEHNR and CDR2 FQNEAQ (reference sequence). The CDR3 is CASSLQGASNSGNTIYF. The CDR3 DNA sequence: TGTGCCAGCAGCTTGCAAGGGGCCTCAAACTCTGGAAACACCATATATTTT.

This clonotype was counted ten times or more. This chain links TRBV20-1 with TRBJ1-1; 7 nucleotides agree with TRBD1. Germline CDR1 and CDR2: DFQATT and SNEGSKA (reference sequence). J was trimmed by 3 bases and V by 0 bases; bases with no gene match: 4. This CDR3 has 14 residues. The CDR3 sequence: CSARDLRGHTEAFF. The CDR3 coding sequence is TGCAGTGCTAGAGATCTGAGGGGGCACACTGAAGCTTTCTTT.

The CDR3 loop reads CSAVPGGDSNQPQHF. The CDR3, as DNA: TGCAGTGCGGTCCCGGGGGGGGATAGCAATCAGCCCCAGCATTTT. The chain uses TRBV20-1 and TRBJ1-5; possibly TRBD1 for D (5 bases). The V end was cut by 6 bases, the J end by 0 bases, with 15 bases between. Germline V lookup: CDR1 DFQATT, CDR2 SNEGSKA (reference sequence). CDR3 length: 15 amino acids.

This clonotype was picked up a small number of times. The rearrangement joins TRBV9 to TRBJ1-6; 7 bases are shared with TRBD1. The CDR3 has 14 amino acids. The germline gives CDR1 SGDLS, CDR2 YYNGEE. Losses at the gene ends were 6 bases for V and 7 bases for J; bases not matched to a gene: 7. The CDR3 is CASNEGAGNSPLHF. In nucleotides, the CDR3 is TGTGCCAGCAACGAGGGGGCAGGGAATTCACCCCTCCACTTT.

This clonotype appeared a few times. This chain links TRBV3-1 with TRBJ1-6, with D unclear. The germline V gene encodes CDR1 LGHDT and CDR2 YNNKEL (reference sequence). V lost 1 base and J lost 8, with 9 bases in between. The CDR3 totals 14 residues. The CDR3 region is CASSQVEVDSPLHF. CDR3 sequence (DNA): TGTGCCAGCAGCCAAGTCGAGGTGGATTCACCCCTCCACTTT.

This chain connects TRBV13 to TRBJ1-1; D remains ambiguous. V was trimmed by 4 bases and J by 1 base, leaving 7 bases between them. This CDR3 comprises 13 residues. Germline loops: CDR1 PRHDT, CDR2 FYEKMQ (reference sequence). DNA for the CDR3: TGTGCCAGCAGCTACGACCCGAACACTGAAGCTTTCTTT. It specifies CASSYDPNTEAFF.

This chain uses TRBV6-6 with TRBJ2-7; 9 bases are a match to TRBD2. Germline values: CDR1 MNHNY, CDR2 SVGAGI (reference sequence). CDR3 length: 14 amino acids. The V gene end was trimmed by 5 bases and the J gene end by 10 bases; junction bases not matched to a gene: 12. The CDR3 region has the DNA TGTGCCAGCAGTGCCAGCGGGGGGCCGTCGAAACAGTACTTC. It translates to CASSASGGPSKQYF.

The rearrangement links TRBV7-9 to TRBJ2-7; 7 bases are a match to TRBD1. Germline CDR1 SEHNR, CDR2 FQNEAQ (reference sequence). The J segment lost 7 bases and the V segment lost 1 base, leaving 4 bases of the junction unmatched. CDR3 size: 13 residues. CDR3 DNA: TGTGCCAGCAGCTTAGAGGGGGCAATGGAGCAGTACTTC. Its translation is CASSLEGAMEQYF.

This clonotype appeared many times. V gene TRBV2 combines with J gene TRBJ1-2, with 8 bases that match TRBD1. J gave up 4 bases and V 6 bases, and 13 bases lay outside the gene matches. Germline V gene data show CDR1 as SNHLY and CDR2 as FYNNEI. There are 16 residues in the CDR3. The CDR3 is CASRGAPGQDGYGYTF. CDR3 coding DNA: TGTGCCAGCAGGGGGGCACCGGGACAGGATGGCTATGGCTACACCTTC.

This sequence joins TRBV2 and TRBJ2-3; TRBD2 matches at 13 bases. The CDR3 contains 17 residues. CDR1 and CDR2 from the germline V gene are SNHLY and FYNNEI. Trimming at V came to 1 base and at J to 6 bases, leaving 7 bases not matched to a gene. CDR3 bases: TGTGCCAGCAGTGAAGTTGGACTAGCGGGGGTAGGGGATACGCAGTATTTT. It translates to CASSEVGLAGVGDTQYF.

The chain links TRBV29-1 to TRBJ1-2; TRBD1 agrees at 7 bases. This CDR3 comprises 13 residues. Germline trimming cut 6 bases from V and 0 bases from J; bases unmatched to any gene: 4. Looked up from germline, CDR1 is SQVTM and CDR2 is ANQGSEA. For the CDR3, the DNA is TGCAGCGTGGGGGACAGATCTAACTATGGCTACACCTTC. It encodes CSVGDRSNYGYTF.

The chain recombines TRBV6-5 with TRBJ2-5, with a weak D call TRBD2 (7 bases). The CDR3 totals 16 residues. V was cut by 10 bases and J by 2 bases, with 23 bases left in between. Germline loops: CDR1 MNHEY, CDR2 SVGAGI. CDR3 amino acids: CATSSTGGGLQETQYF. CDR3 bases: TGTGCCACCTCTTCGACGGGCGGGGGCCTTCAAGAGACCCAGTACTTC.

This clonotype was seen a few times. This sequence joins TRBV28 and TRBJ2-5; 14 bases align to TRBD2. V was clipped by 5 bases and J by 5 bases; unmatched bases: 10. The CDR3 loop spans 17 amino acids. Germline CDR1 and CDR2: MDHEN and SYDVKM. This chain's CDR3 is CASSTTGTSGGRETQYF. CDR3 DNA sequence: TGTGCCAGCAGTACAACGGGGACTAGCGGGGGTCGGGAGACCCAGTACTTC.

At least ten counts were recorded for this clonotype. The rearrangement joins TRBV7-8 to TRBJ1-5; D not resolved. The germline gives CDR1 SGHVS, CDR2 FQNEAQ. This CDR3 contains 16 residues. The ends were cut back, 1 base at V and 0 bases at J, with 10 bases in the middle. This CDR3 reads CASSLEGIYSNQPQHF. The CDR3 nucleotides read TGTGCCAGCAGCTTAGAAGGAATTTATAGCAATCAGCCCCAGCATTTT.

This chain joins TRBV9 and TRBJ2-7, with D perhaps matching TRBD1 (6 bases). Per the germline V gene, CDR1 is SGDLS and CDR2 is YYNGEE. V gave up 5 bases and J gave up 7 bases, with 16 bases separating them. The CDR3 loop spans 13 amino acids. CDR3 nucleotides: TGTGCCAGCAGTGCAGGGGTGTCGTGGGAGCAGTACTTC. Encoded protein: CASSAGVSWEQYF.

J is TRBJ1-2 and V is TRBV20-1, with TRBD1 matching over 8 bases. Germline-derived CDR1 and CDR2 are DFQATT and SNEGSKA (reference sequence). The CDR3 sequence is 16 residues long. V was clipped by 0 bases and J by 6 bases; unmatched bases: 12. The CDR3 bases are TGCAGTGCTAGAGATATAGGAGACAGGGGATTTGATGGCTACACCTTC. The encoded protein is CSARDIGDRGFDGYTF.

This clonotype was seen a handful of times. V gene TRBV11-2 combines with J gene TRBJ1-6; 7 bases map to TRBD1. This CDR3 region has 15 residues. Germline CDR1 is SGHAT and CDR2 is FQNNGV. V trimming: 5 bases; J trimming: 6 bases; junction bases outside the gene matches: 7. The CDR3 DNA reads TGTGCCAGCAGCCAAGGACAGGACCTTAATTCACCCCTCCACTTT. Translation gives CASSQGQDLNSPLHF.

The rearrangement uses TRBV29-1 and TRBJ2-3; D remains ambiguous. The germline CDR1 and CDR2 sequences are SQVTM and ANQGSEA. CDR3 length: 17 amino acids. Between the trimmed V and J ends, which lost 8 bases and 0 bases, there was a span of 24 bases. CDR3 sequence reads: CSIIYDFFFNSTDTQYF. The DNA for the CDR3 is TGCAGCATTATTTATGACTTTTTCTTTAATAGCACAGATACGCAGTATTTT.

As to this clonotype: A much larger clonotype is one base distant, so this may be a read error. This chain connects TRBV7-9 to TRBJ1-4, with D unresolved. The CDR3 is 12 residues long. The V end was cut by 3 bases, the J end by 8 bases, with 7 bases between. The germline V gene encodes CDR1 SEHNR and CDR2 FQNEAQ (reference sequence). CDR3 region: CASSFSVEKLFF. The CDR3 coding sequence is TGTGCCAGCAGCTTTAGTGTGGAAAAACTGTTTTTT.

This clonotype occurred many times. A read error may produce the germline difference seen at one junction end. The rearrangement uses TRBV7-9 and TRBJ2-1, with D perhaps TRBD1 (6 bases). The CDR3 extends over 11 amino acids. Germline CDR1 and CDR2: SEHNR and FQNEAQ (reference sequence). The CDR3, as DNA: TGTGCCAGCAGTCGAGAGGGGGAAAGCCTCTTC. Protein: CASSREGESLF.

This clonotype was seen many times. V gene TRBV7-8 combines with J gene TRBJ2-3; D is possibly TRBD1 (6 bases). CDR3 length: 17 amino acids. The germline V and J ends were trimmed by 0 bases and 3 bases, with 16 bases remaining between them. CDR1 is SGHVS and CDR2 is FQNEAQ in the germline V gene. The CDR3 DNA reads TGTGCCAGCAGCTTAGCTAACAGGGAAGTTCGTACAGATACGCAGTATTTT. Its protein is CASSLANREVRTDTQYF.

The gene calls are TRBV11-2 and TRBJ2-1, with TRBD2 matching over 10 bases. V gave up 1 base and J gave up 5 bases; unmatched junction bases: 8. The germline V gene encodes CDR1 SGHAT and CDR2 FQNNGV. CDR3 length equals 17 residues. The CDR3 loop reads CASSLGTSGASNNEQFF. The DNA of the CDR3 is TGTGCCAGCAGCTTAGGTACTAGCGGGGCGTCAAACAATGAGCAGTTCTTC.